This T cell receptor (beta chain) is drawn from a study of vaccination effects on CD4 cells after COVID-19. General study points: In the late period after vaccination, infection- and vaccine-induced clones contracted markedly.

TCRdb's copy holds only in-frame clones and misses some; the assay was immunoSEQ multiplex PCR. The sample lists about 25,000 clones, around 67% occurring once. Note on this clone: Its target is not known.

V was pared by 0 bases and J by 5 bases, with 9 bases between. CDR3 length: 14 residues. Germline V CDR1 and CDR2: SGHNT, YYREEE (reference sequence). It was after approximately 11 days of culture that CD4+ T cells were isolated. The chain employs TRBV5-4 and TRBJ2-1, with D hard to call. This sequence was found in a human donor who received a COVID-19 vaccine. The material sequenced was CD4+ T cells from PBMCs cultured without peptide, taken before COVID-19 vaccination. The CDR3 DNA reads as TGTGCCAGCAGCTTGGACCGGGTTAACAATGAGCAGTTCTTC. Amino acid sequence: CASSLDRVNNEQFF.